This TCR beta chain comes out of a study of cytomegalovirus exposure and HLA in healthy donors. Trimming took 4 bases from V and 8 from J; bases not matched to a gene: 6. This CDR3 comprises 13 residues. Germline V gene sequence: CDR1 SGDLS, CDR2 YYNGEE. The PCR contained 60 Vbeta and 13 Jbeta primers. Profiled with immunoSEQ multiplex PCR; TCRdb holds only in-frame clones, not every one. The table records 130,000 to 150,000 clones, approximately 78% of them present only once. This receptor was obtained from a man between 40 and 49 years old in good health and CMV-seropositive. This rearrangement joins TRBV9 to TRBJ2-1; 7 bases are shared with TRBD2. Sequencing was performed on PBMCs. The CDR3, as DNA: TGTGCCAGCAGCCAGACTAGCATCGATGAGCAGTTCTTC. This sequence encodes CASSQTSIDEQFF.